This paragraph covers one T cell receptor (beta chain) sequence. Its antigen is not identified. The data stem from a study of CD8 T cells in ankylosing spondylitis. Study-wide results and limits: Within ankylosing spondylitis blood, a TCR beta motif made up of eight highly homologous variants appeared to be characteristic. A subset of motif variants has previously been described in the synovial fluid and blood of reactive arthritis. CD8+ disease-linked clones were present at relatively low frequencies in blood.

It was by quantitative 5'-RACE with molecular barcodes that TCR beta libraries were made. From the 5' RACE reads, TCRdb called clonotypes with MiXCR, one entry per CDR3 protein. Here the sample spans over 150,000 distinct CDR3 sequences, over 10% being singletons. The CDR3 runs 18 residues. Unmatched junction bases numbered 8, after V lost 0 bases and J lost 0 bases. In germline, CDR1 is LGHDT, CDR2 YNNKEL (reference sequence). The clonotype was recovered from a male donor with ankylosing spondylitis or in good health (not recorded which). The rearrangement joins TRBV3-1 to TRBJ2-1, with 7 bases matching TRBD2. The sequencing input was blood, either unsorted or a sorted T cell fraction (not recorded which). The CDR3 loop reads CASSQDHPLAISYNEQFF. The CDR3 bases are TGTGCCAGCAGCCAAGATCACCCACTAGCGATCTCCTACAATGAGCAGTTCTTC.